The 3 T cell receptor beta chains presented below share a single source sample, sequenced in a study of early T cells in non-severe SARS-CoV-2 infection (TCRdb year 2021). The library was generated by 5' RACE. Sequenced on a NextSeq 500. Clones were called with MiXCR by TCRdb after fastp trimmed the public reads at Q25, and only in-frame beta chains were retained. Each CDR3 protein gets just one entry, which takes the most common genes and DNA from the rows behind it. For this sample the table gives around 26,000 distinct CDR3 sequences, of which approximately 5.1% were detected only once. The ten largest clonotypes hold 5% to 8% of the sample. The specimen sequenced was whole blood. The receptor set was obtained from an adult who was a healthcare worker with PCR-confirmed SARS-CoV-2 infection or an uninfected control (not recorded which).

This clonotype was found many times. The V gene is TRBV10-2, the J gene TRBJ2-1; 9 nucleotides match TRBD2. Germline V gene data show CDR1 as WSHSY and CDR2 as SAAADI. The CDR3 runs 15 residues. V shed 8 bases and J 3 bases; nucleotides not matched to a gene: 8. CDR3 bases: TGCGCCAGCGCCGCCTTTAGCGGGAGCTACAATGAGCAGTTCTTC. As protein: CASAAFSGSYNEQFF.

At least ten counts were recorded for this clonotype. The V and J genes are TRBV28 and TRBJ2-1, with TRBD2 matching over 13 bases. The V gene end was trimmed by 1 base and the J gene end by 4 bases; junction bases not matched to a gene: 7. The V gene's germline CDR1 is MDHEN and CDR2 SYDVKM. The length of the CDR3 is 18 residues. The CDR3 sequence: CASSLFGTSGTLYNEQFF. CDR3 in DNA: TGTGCCAGCAGTTTATTCGGGACTAGCGGGACTTTGTACAATGAGCAGTTCTTC.

This clonotype was seen a handful of times. This chain uses TRBV21-1 with TRBJ2-7; TRBD1 is the table's D call and was not checked against the DNA. TRBV21-1 is deemed a pseudogene. This CDR3 region has 15 residues. The CDR3: CASSTGGLSSYEQYF. The CDR3 DNA reads as TGTGCCAGCAGCACAGGGGGACTGAGCTCCTACGAGCAGTACTTC.